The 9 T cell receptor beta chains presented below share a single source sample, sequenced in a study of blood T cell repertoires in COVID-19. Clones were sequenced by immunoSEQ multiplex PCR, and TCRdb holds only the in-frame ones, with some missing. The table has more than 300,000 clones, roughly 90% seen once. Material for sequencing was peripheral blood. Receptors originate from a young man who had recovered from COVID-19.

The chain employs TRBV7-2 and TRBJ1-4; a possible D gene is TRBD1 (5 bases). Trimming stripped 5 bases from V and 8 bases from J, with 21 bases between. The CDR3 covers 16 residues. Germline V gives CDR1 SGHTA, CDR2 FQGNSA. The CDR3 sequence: CASSPGPPLQVEKLFF. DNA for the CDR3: TGTGCCAGCAGCCCGGGCCCACCCTTACAGGTCGAAAAACTGTTTTTT.

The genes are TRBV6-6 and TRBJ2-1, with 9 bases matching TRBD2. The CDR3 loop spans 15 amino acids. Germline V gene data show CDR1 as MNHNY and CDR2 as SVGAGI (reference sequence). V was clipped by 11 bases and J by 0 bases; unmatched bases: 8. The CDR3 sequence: CACCGGGSSYNEQFF. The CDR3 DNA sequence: TGTGCCTGCTGCGGGGGGGGGAGCTCCTACAATGAGCAGTTCTTC.

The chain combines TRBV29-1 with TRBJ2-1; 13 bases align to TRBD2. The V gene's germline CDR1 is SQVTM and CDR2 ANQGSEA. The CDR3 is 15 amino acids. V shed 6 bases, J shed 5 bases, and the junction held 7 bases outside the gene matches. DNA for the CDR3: TGCAGCGTACACCCGGGACTAGCGGGAAACAATGAGCAGTTCTTC. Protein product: CSVHPGLAGNNEQFF.

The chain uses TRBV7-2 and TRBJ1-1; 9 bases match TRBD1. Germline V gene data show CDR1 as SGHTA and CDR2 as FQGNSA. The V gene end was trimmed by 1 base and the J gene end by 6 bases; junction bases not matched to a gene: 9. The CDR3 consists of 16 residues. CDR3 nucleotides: TGTGCCAGCAGCTTAGACCGGACAGGGGCCGGCGCTGAAGCTTTCTTT. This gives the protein CASSLDRTGAGAEAFF. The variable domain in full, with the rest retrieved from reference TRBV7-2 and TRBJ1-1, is GAGVSQSPSNKVTEKGKDVELRCDPISGHTALYWYRQSLGQGLEFLIYFQGNSAPDKSGLPSDRFSAERTGGSVSTLTIQRTQQEDSAVYLCASSLDRTGAGAEAFFGQGTRLTVV.

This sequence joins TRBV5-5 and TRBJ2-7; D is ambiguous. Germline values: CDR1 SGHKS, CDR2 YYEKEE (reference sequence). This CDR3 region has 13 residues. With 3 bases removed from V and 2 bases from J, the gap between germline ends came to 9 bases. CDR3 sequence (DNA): TGTGCCAGCAGCTCCCGGGTCCCCTACGAGCAGTACTTC. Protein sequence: CASSSRVPYEQYF.

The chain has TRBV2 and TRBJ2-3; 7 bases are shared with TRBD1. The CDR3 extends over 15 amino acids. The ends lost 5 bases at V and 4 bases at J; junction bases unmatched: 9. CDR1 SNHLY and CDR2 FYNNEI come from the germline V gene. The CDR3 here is CASSKTGLSPDTQYF. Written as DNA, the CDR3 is TGTGCCAGCAGTAAGACAGGGTTGAGCCCAGATACGCAGTATTTT. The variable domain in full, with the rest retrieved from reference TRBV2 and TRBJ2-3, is EPEVTQTPSHQVTQMGQEVILRCVPISNHLYFYWYRQILGQKVEFLVSFYNNEISEKSEIFDDQFSVERPDGSNFTLKIRSTKLEDSAMYFCASSKTGLSPDTQYFGPGTRLTVL.

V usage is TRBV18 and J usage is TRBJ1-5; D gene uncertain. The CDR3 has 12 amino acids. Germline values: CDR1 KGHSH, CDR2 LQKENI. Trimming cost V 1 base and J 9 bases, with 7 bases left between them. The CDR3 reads CASSPQEGPQHF. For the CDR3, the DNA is TGTGCCAGCTCACCACAGGAGGGGCCCCAGCATTTT. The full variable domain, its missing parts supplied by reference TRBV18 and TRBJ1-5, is NAGVMQNPRHLVRRRGQEARLRCSPMKGHSHVYWYRQLPEEGLKFMVYLQKENIIDESGMPKERFSAEFPKEGPSILRIQQVVRGDSAAYFCASSPQEGPQHFGDGTRLSIL.

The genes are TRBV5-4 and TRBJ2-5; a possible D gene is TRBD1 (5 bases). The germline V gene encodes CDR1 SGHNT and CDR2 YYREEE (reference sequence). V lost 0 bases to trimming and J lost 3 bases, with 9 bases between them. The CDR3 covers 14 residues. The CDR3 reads CASSLGLDKETQYF. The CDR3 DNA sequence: TGTGCCAGCAGCTTGGGTTTGGACAAAGAGACCCAGTACTTC.

CDR3 nucleotide sequence: TGTGCCAGCAGCTTGGGACTAACCTCCAGGCAGTTCTTC. Protein: CASSLGLTSRQFF. The J gene is TRBJ2-1, the V gene TRBV11-3, with 7 bases aligning to TRBD2. The V and J ends lost 3 bases and 12 bases, in that order; junction bases with no gene match: 8. The CDR3 totals 13 residues. Germline values: CDR1 SGHNT, CDR2 YENEEA.